This T cell receptor beta chain stems from a study of T cell repertoires in cytomegalovirus infection. Looking at the study overall: Evidence of both CMV infection and a matching HLA type came from public TCR beta signatures.

CDR3 length: 15 amino acids. Per the germline V gene, CDR1 is MNHNY and CDR2 is SVGAGI (reference sequence). With 8 bases clipped from V and 4 bases from J, the junction kept 13 bases outside the gene matches. Broader study findings: Predominance within the ex vivo response was attributable to HLA-C-restricted CMV-specific TCR beta clonotypes. Cumulative frequency of public TCR beta families picked out carriers of CMV plus the relevant HLA.

Many counts were recorded for this clonotype. Its target is not known. MiXCR was run by TCRdb on the reads, yielding one entry per CDR3 protein. The sample has more than 200,000 distinct CDR3 sequences; approximately 10% are singletons. The chain links TRBV6-6 to TRBJ1-1; 7 bases match TRBD1. The clonotype was recovered from a human donor in good health (CMV status not recorded). Some clones in this sample may be carry-over from other donors' samples. The sequenced sample was PBMCs. CDR3 coding DNA: TGTGCCAGCCAGAAAAGGAGGGGGCCGGCCACTGAAGCTTTCTTT. Translated, it gives CASQKRRGPATEAFF.